This T cell receptor (beta chain) appears in the sequencing data of a study of blood T cell repertoires in COVID-19. Study information: The United States, Italy and Spain supplied acute and convalescent COVID-19 samples.

Recruits, aged roughly 18 to 89 years, lived in approximately 26 US areas. Participant reports of clinical history set cohort assignment. Two negative PCRs, clearance, or symptom resolution had been documented for recovered Cohort 3 donors. Assay: immunoSEQ multiplex PCR; the TCRdb copy retains only in-frame clones and omits some. The repertoire holds 310,000 or so clones, with about 90% as singletons. The CDR3 loop spans 16 amino acids. The V and J ends lost 5 bases and 0 bases, in that order; junction bases with no gene match: 9. The germline V gene has CDR1 SGHTA and CDR2 FQGNSA. Sequencing was done on a sample of PBMCs or T cells enriched from blood (not recorded which). The chain couples TRBV7-2 to TRBJ1-2, with 7 positions matching TRBD1. This receptor was taken from a woman in her twenties or thirties who had recovered from COVID-19. The CDR3 nucleotides read TGTGCCAGCAGCCCTAGGGGGCAGCAACCTAACTATGGCTACACCTTC. Its protein is CASSPRGQQPNYGYTF.